This passage covers 27 T cell receptor beta chains from one sample sequenced in a study of early T cells in non-severe SARS-CoV-2 infection. TCRdb analysed the 5' RACE reads with MiXCR anew, one entry per CDR3 protein. Among 70,000 or so distinct CDR3 sequences, 10% were seen once, and the ten largest hold under 10%. Sequences were derived from whole blood, sampled at baseline. The receptors shown here come from an adult who was a healthcare worker with PCR-confirmed SARS-CoV-2 infection or an uninfected control (not recorded which).

This clonotype was counted between two and nine times. V gene TRBV29-1 combines with J gene TRBJ1-1; 7 nucleotides align to TRBD1. Trimming at V came to 6 bases and at J to 0 bases, leaving 4 bases not matched to a gene. The CDR3 totals 13 residues. Germline V gene lookup returns CDR1 SQVTM and CDR2 ANQGSEA. The CDR3 DNA sequence: TGCAGCGTCGGGACAGACATGAACACTGAAGCTTTCTTT. Amino acids: CSVGTDMNTEAFF. Full variable domain (remainder filled in from reference TRBV29-1 and TRBJ1-1): SAVISQKPSRDICQRGTSLTIQCQVDSQVTMMFWYRQQPGQSLTLIATANQGSEATYESGFVIDKFPISRPNLTFSTLTVSNMSPEDSSIYLCSVGTDMNTEAFFGQGTRLTVV.

The rearrangement joins TRBV4-2 to TRBJ2-5, with 12 nucleotides matching TRBD2. Germline V CDR1 and CDR2: LGHNA, YNFKEQ. The V gene end was trimmed by 4 bases and the J gene end by 2 bases; junction bases not matched to a gene: 5. The CDR3 contains 16 residues. As DNA, the CDR3 is TGTGCCAGCAGCCGCGGACTAGCGGGGACTCAAGAGACCCAGTACTTC. This encodes CASSRGLAGTQETQYF.

DNA for the CDR3: TGTGCCAGCAGCTTAGGGGCTAACTATGGCTACACCTTC. Its protein product is CASSLGANYGYTF. The chain couples TRBV7-9 to TRBJ1-2, with unresolved D. Germline lookup yields CDR1 SEHNR and CDR2 FQNEAQ (reference sequence). The CDR3 spans 13 residues. Trimming took 1 base from V and 0 from J, leaving 3 bases between them.

This clonotype was seen a few times. V gene TRBV7-8 combines with J gene TRBJ2-5; 9 bases line up with TRBD2. This CDR3 comprises 16 residues. Germline assignment: CDR1 SGHVS and CDR2 FQNEAQ. The junction had 15 bases not matched to a gene; V was cut back by 5 bases and J by 8 bases. CDR3 residues: CASSPNPSGGPKTQYF. CDR3 nucleotides: TGTGCCAGCAGCCCGAATCCCAGCGGGGGGCCGAAAACCCAGTACTTC. The full variable domain, its missing parts supplied by reference TRBV7-8 and TRBJ2-5, is GAGVSQSPRYKVAKRGQDVALRCDPISGHVSLFWYQQALGQGPEFLTYFQNEAQLDKSGLPSDRFFAERPEGSVSTLKIQRTQQEDSAVYLCASSPNPSGGPKTQYFGPGTRLLVL.

This clonotype was observed a few times. The chain couples TRBV20-1 to TRBJ1-6; possibly TRBD1 for D (5 bases). Trimming shortened V by 1 base and J by 10 bases, and 11 bases separated the two germline ends. Looked up from germline, CDR1 is DFQATT and CDR2 is SNEGSKA (reference sequence). The CDR3 is 13 residues long. DNA of the CDR3: TGCAGTGCTAGAGGAGGGGTCGGATCACCCCTCCACTTT. Translation gives CSARGGVGSPLHF.

This clonotype showed up just a few times. The chain employs TRBV20-1 and TRBJ2-5; perhaps TRBD2 as D (6 bases). The CDR3 totals 12 residues. Germline V CDR1 and CDR2: DFQATT, SNEGSKA (reference sequence). Trimming pared 6 bases from V and 2 bases from J, leaving 10 bases between. CDR3 sequence reads: CSAWDFQETQYF. CDR3 sequence (DNA): TGCAGTGCCTGGGACTTTCAAGAGACCCAGTACTTC.

This clonotype was detected many times. The chain's CDR3 is CASRIEAGELFF. In DNA, the CDR3 is TGTGCCAGCAGAATCGAGGCCGGGGAGCTGTTTTTT. V gene TRBV5-6 combines with J gene TRBJ2-2; D is unresolved. The V end was cut by 5 bases, the J end by 6 bases, with 8 bases between. The CDR3 loop spans 12 amino acids. The germline V gene encodes CDR1 SGHDT and CDR2 YYEEEE.

The V gene is TRBV4-1, the J gene TRBJ2-7; 8 bases are shared with TRBD1. This CDR3 has 15 residues. With V trimmed by 4 bases and J by 4 bases, 9 bases remained unmatched. The germline V gene encodes CDR1 MGHRA and CDR2 YSYEKL. CDR3 sequence reads: CASSLATGAAYEQYF. The CDR3, as DNA: TGCGCCAGCAGCCTCGCGACAGGGGCCGCGTACGAGCAGTACTTC.

This clonotype was counted a few times. This sequence joins TRBV12-3 or TRBV12-4 and TRBJ2-1; 8 bases are shared with TRBD1. The CDR3 runs to 14 residues. The V gene end was trimmed by 3 bases and the J gene end by 9 bases; junction bases not matched to a gene: 7. The DNA of the CDR3 is TGTGCCAGCAGTTTTCGCTGGCAGGGGGCTGAGCAGTTCTTC. This gives the protein CASSFRWQGAEQFF.

This clonotype was seen a handful of times. This chain uses TRBV3-1 with TRBJ2-1, with D perhaps TRBD2 (6 bases). V was shortened by 2 bases and J by 6 bases, with 14 bases between the two germline ends. Per the germline V gene, CDR1 is LGHDT and CDR2 is YNNKEL (reference sequence). CDR3 length: 15 residues. The CDR3 here is CASSQRDWDFNEQFF. DNA for the CDR3: TGTGCCAGCAGCCAAAGGGACTGGGATTTCAATGAGCAGTTCTTC.

The chain recombines TRBV3-1 with TRBJ2-4; D tentatively reads TRBD1 or TRBD2 (5 bases each). V was pared by 4 bases and J by 2 bases, with 27 bases between. Germline CDR1 and CDR2: LGHDT and YNNKEL (reference sequence). CDR3 length: 20 amino acids. The CDR3 region is CASSPAGVTDNELTKNIQYF. The CDR3 DNA sequence: TGTGCCAGCAGCCCAGCCGGGGTGACAGATAACGAACTCACCAAAAACATTCAGTACTTC.

This clonotype was seen more than once but under ten times. The chain has TRBV20-1 and TRBJ1-2, with D unresolved. The CDR3 is 13 amino acids. Germline V gene data show CDR1 as DFQATT and CDR2 as SNEGSKA (reference sequence). V was pared by 3 bases and J by 6 bases, with 14 bases between. The DNA of the CDR3 is TGCAGTGCTAGCCCCCTGAGAGTGAATGGCTACACCTTC. It is translated as CSASPLRVNGYTF.

This clonotype has just a few counts. This chain links TRBV18 with TRBJ2-1, with TRBD2 identical over 9 bases. The CDR3 extends over 15 amino acids. CDR1 is KGHSH and CDR2 is LQKENI in the germline V gene. The trim removed 3 bases at V and 7 bases at J, leaving 7 bases unmatched. This CDR3 is CASSPGSGGTNEQFF. CDR3 DNA: TGTGCCAGCTCACCGGGTAGCGGGGGCACGAATGAGCAGTTCTTC.

CDR3 nucleotides: TGTGCCAGCAGGCGTGGGACAGGGGCCTACGAGCAGTACTTC. Amino acid sequence: CASRRGTGAYEQYF. J is TRBJ2-7 and V is TRBV6-5; 10 nucleotides match TRBD1. CDR1 is MNHEY and CDR2 is SVGAGI in the germline V gene. V lost 6 bases, J lost 2 bases, and 4 bases stayed unmatched. CDR3 length: 14 residues.

This clonotype occurred a few times. This chain joins TRBV5-1 and TRBJ2-1; no reliable D call. This CDR3 has 14 residues. V was pared by 0 bases and J by 9 bases, with 13 bases between. Looked up from germline, CDR1 is SGHRS and CDR2 is YFSETQ. Here the CDR3 DNA reads TGCGCCAGCAGCTTGGAAGGTCGAGTGGGTGAGCAGTTCTTC. It translates to CASSLEGRVGEQFF.

This chain connects TRBV9 to TRBJ2-2, with TRBD2 matching 11 bases. With 2 bases clipped from V and 3 bases from J, the junction kept 6 bases outside the gene matches. Germline V gives CDR1 SGDLS, CDR2 YYNGEE. The CDR3 runs 17 residues. The CDR3 DNA is TGTGCCAGCAGCGTTATAGCGGGGGGGCCCGACACCGGGGAGCTGTTTTTT. Its protein product is CASSVIAGGPDTGELFF.

V gene TRBV3-1 combines with J gene TRBJ2-7; D tentatively fits TRBD1 or TRBD2 (5 bases each). CDR3 length: 13 residues. Germline CDR1 and CDR2: LGHDT and YNNKEL (reference sequence). Trimming shortened V by 0 bases and J by 6 bases, and 9 bases separated the two germline ends. The CDR3 region has the DNA TGTGCCAGCAGCCAAGAACGGGGCGCCGAGCAGTACTTC. It yields the protein CASSQERGAEQYF.

This clonotype was seen more than once but under ten times. The chain uses TRBV9 and TRBJ2-1; D is unclear. The CDR3 runs 13 residues. The germline V and J ends were trimmed by 2 bases and 7 bases, with 10 bases remaining between them. CDR1 is SGDLS and CDR2 is YYNGEE in the germline V gene. The CDR3 DNA reads TGTGCCAGCAGCGTCCCCCCTAGTAATGAGCAGTTCTTC. Translated, it gives CASSVPPSNEQFF.

This clonotype has a handful of counts. The rearrangement uses TRBV11-2 and TRBJ2-7, with 7 bases aligning to TRBD1. The junction had 10 bases not matched to a gene; V was cut back by 5 bases and J by 3 bases. The length of the CDR3 is 15 residues. Germline assignment: CDR1 SGHAT and CDR2 FQNNGV. The DNA for the CDR3 is TGTGCCAGCAGCGTACCCCGACAGGGCGGCTACGAGCAGTACTTC. This gives the protein CASSVPRQGGYEQYF. Together with reference TRBV11-2 and TRBJ2-7, the CDR3 gives the full variable domain: EAGVAQSPRYKIIEKRQSVAFWCNPISGHATLYWYQQILGQGPKLLIQFQNNGVVDDSQLPKDRFSAERLKGVDSTLKIQPAKLEDSAVYLCASSVPRQGGYEQYFGPGTRLTVT.

This clonotype was counted between two and nine times. The chain couples TRBV11-1 to TRBJ1-1; weak D call: TRBD1 (5 bases). Looked up from germline, CDR1 is SGHAT and CDR2 is FQDESV (reference sequence). The CDR3 spans 13 residues. V was trimmed by 1 base and J by 6 bases, leaving 9 bases between them. CDR3: CASSLGRESEAFF. CDR3 coding DNA: TGTGCCAGCAGCTTAGGCAGGGAATCTGAAGCTTTCTTT.

This rearrangement joins TRBV7-3 to TRBJ2-2; D unresolved. In germline, CDR1 is SGHTA, CDR2 FQGTGA. There are 14 residues in the CDR3. The V end lost 5 bases, the J end lost 6 bases, and 13 bases lay between the germline ends. CDR3 residues: CASSPSPNAGELFF. The CDR3 DNA reads TGTGCCAGCAGCCCCTCCCCAAACGCCGGGGAGCTGTTTTTT. The whole variable domain, filled in from reference TRBV7-3 and TRBJ2-2, reads GAGVSQTPSNKVTEKGKYVELRCDPISGHTALYWYRQSLGQGPEFLIYFQGTGAADDSGLPNDRFFAVRPEGSVSTLKIQRTERGDSAVYLCASSPSPNAGELFFGEGSRLTVL.

V and J are TRBV11-2 and TRBJ2-3; D call uncertain. Trimming shortened V by 5 bases and J by 4 bases, and 7 bases separated the two germline ends. The CDR3 length is 12 residues. Germline V lookup: CDR1 SGHAT, CDR2 FQNNGV. Here the CDR3 reads CASSRGPDTQYF. As DNA, the CDR3 is TGTGCCAGCAGCCGAGGACCAGATACGCAGTATTTT.

In its sample, this clonotype ranks as medium-sized (0.01 to 0.1%). The V gene is TRBV7-2, the J gene TRBJ1-4; no clear D gene. Germline values: CDR1 SGHTA, CDR2 FQGNSA. V lost 5 bases, J lost 7 bases, and 11 bases lay in between. The CDR3 extends over 13 amino acids. DNA of the CDR3: TGTGCCAGCAGCAGGGATCGGCGTGAAAAACTGTTTTTT. Translation gives CASSRDRREKLFF.

This clonotype was detected only a few times. The chain employs TRBV28 and TRBJ1-5; D unclear. Germline CDR1 is MDHEN and CDR2 is SYDVKM. The CDR3 consists of 14 residues. V was clipped by 8 bases and J by 6 bases, with 17 bases between them. The CDR3 reads CASGLNLGIQPQHF. Written as DNA, the CDR3 is TGTGCCAGCGGCTTAAATCTAGGGATTCAGCCCCAGCATTTT.

This clonotype appeared many times. The chain links TRBV27 to TRBJ2-3, with D uncertain. Per germline, CDR1 MNHEY and CDR2 SMNVEV (reference sequence). Deletions cut 3 bases from V and 2 bases from J, with 6 bases between. CDR3 size: 13 residues. The CDR3 is CASSLRYTDTQYF. CDR3 bases: TGTGCCAGCAGTTTGCGGTACACAGATACGCAGTATTTT.

The gene calls are TRBV27 and TRBJ1-4, with TRBD1 matching 8 bases. The V gene's germline CDR1 is MNHEY and CDR2 SMNVEV (reference sequence). This CDR3 region has 15 residues. The J segment lost 3 bases and the V segment lost 4 bases, leaving 4 bases of the junction unmatched. Written as DNA, the CDR3 is TGTGCCAGCAGTTCACCAGGGGGCTCTAATGAAAAACTGTTTTTT. It yields the protein CASSSPGGSNEKLFF.

This clonotype showed up many times. The chain has TRBV12-3 or TRBV12-4 and TRBJ2-5, with TRBD1 matching 10 bases. V lost 6 bases and J lost 6; bases outside the gene matches: 7. This CDR3 has 14 residues. CDR3 nucleotide sequence: TGTGCCAGCAGCCCTCCGGGACAGGGGAAGACCCAGTACTTC. Its translation is CASSPPGQGKTQYF.